These 29 T cell receptor beta chains were all obtained from the same sample, sequenced in a study of technical replicates of blood from several donors. This table comes from immunoSEQ multiplex PCR, and its TCRdb copy is limited to in-frame clones, with some not included. Seen here are tens of thousands of clones, roughly 92% observed once, and the top ten hold approximately 0.34%. Sequenced material: T cells isolated from PBMCs. These receptors originate from a human donor in good health.

This chain joins TRBV7-3 and TRBJ2-1; D gene ambiguous. This CDR3 contains 14 residues. Between the trimmed V and J ends, which lost 2 bases and 3 bases, there was a span of 8 bases. Looked up from germline, CDR1 is SGHTA and CDR2 is FQGTGA. DNA of the CDR3: TGTGCCAGCAGCTTAGGCCCGAACTACAATGAGCAGTTCTTC. It specifies CASSLGPNYNEQFF.

The table lists this clone with a count of one. Here the CDR3 DNA reads TGTGCCAGCAGCCAAGAAGAGGCGGGAGAGTCCTACGAGCAGTACTTC. It translates to CASSQEEAGESYEQYF. The chain joins TRBV4-2 to TRBJ2-7; 7 bases are shared with TRBD2. This CDR3 has 16 residues. The V and J ends lost 0 bases and 1 base, in that order; junction bases with no gene match: 6. CDR1 and CDR2 from the germline V gene are LGHNA and YNFKEQ.

The gene calls are TRBV27 and TRBJ1-2; D might be TRBD1 (5 bases). The CDR3 is 15 amino acids. Germline V gene lookup returns CDR1 MNHEY and CDR2 SMNVEV (reference sequence). Between the trimmed V and J ends, which lost 3 bases and 3 bases, there was a span of 14 bases. This CDR3 is CASSFTPRDYYGYTF. The CDR3 DNA reads TGTGCCAGCAGTTTTACACCCAGGGATTACTATGGCTACACCTTC.

This clone was recorded once. The chain joins TRBV6-5 to TRBJ2-7; TRBD2 agrees at 10 bases. The CDR3 runs to 13 residues. Unmatched junction bases numbered 3, after V lost 8 bases and J lost 2 bases. Germline-derived CDR1 and CDR2 are MNHEY and SVGAGI. CDR3 nucleotides: TGTGCCAGCTGGACTAGCGGAACCTACGAGCAGTACTTC. This encodes CASWTSGTYEQYF.

The J gene is TRBJ2-7, the V gene TRBV4-1, with 8 bases lining up with TRBD2. V gave up 2 bases and J gave up 2 bases; unmatched junction bases: 5. CDR1 is MGHRA and CDR2 is YSYEKL in the germline V gene. The CDR3 runs to 15 residues. In DNA form, the CDR3 reads TGCGCCAGCAGCCAAACAGCAGCGGGGGCCTACGAGCAGTACTTC. This gives the protein CASSQTAAGAYEQYF.

The chain recombines TRBV4-3 with TRBJ1-4, with D possibly being TRBD1 (5 bases). The CDR3 loop spans 15 amino acids. V dropped 0 bases and J dropped 6 bases, with 11 bases sitting between them. Germline CDR1 reads LGHNA; CDR2 reads YSLEER. The CDR3 DNA is TGCGCCAGCAGCCAAGAGTCAAAGGGGCATGAAAAACTGTTTTTT. It specifies CASSQESKGHEKLFF.

This rearrangement joins TRBV29-1 to TRBJ1-3, with unresolved D. Germline V lookup: CDR1 SQVTM, CDR2 ANQGSEA. The CDR3 consists of 12 residues. The V end lost 5 bases, the J end lost 3 bases, and 8 bases lay between the germline ends. CDR3 DNA: TGCAGCGTTCCTTCTTTTGGAAACACCATATATTTT. As protein: CSVPSFGNTIYF. Looking up the rest from reference TRBV29-1 and TRBJ1-3 gives the full variable domain: SAVISQKPSRDICQRGTSLTIQCQVDSQVTMMFWYRQQPGQSLTLIATANQGSEATYESGFVIDKFPISRPNLTFSTLTVSNMSPEDSSIYLCSVPSFGNTIYFGEGSWLTVV.

The gene calls are TRBV5-1 and TRBJ1-3; TRBD1 might be the D (6 bases). Trimming took 3 bases from V and 1 from J, leaving 8 bases between them. CDR3 size: 14 residues. Per the germline V gene, CDR1 is SGHRS and CDR2 is YFSETQ. CDR3 loop: CASSSQGSGNTIYF. Here the CDR3 DNA reads TGCGCCAGCAGCTCACAGGGATCTGGAAACACCATATATTTT.

This chain links TRBV19 with TRBJ2-7; D possibly corresponds to TRBD1 (6 bases). The V and J ends lost 10 bases and 5 bases respectively, with 12 bases between them. Germline V CDR1 and CDR2: LNHDA, SQIVND (reference sequence). This CDR3 region has 11 residues. CDR3 protein: CAIEGVHEQYF. As DNA, the CDR3 is TGTGCCATTGAGGGGGTCCACGAGCAGTACTTC.

V and J are TRBV5-1 and TRBJ1-3; a possible D gene is TRBD1 (5 bases). Germline V CDR1 and CDR2: SGHRS, YFSETQ. This CDR3 is built from 15 residues. V was shortened by 3 bases and J by 0 bases, with 10 bases between the two germline ends. CDR3 coding DNA: TGCGCCAGCAGCTCCACTGACAGCTCTGGAAACACCATATATTTT. Translation: CASSSTDSSGNTIYF.

This chain joins TRBV9 and TRBJ2-7; perhaps TRBD1 as D (7 bases). V was pared by 3 bases and J by 3 bases, with 19 bases between. Germline assignment: CDR1 SGDLS and CDR2 YYNGEE. This CDR3 has 16 amino acids. The chain's CDR3 is CASSALRGTEIYEQYF. The CDR3 DNA reads TGTGCCAGCAGCGCGTTGCGCGGGACAGAGATCTACGAGCAGTACTTC.

The rearrangement links TRBV13 to TRBJ2-7; tentatively, D is TRBD1 (6 bases). There are 13 residues in the CDR3. The germline gives CDR1 PRHDT, CDR2 FYEKMQ (reference sequence). The germline V and J ends were trimmed by 4 bases and 3 bases, with 10 bases remaining between them. CDR3 nucleotides: TGTGCCAGCAGCTCGCAGGGGAACTACGAGCAGTACTTC. It yields the protein CASSSQGNYEQYF. Drawing the rest from reference TRBV13 and TRBJ2-7, the complete variable domain is AAGVIQSPRHLIKEKRETATLKCYPIPRHDTVYWYQQGPGQDPQFLISFYEKMQSDKGSIPDRFSAQQFSDYHSELNMSSLELGDSALYFCASSSQGNYEQYFGPGTRLTVT.

The chain is built from TRBV2 and TRBJ2-7; D not resolved. CDR3 length: 12 amino acids. CDR1 is SNHLY and CDR2 is FYNNEI in the germline V gene. V was trimmed by 7 bases and J by 5 bases, leaving 12 bases between them. The CDR3 loop reads CASTESFHEQYF. The CDR3 coding sequence is TGTGCCAGCACCGAGAGTTTCCACGAGCAGTACTTC.

The rearrangement joins TRBV27 to TRBJ2-2, with TRBD2 as a possible D gene (6 bases). Germline CDR1 MNHEY, CDR2 SMNVEV (reference sequence). V lost 1 base, J lost 6 bases, and 15 bases lay in between. CDR3 length equals 16 residues. CDR3 bases: TGTGCCAGCAGTTTATGGGACTTCCGTGGGGCCGGGGAGCTGTTTTTT. Protein sequence: CASSLWDFRGAGELFF.

This rearrangement joins TRBV4-3 to TRBJ2-2; perhaps TRBD2 as D (5 bases). This CDR3 has 13 residues. CDR1 and CDR2 from the germline V gene are LGHNA and YSLEER. V was trimmed by 5 bases and J by 8 bases, leaving 12 bases between them. The chain's CDR3 is CASSALASGELFF. CDR3 bases: TGCGCCAGCAGCGCTTTAGCGTCTGGGGAGCTGTTTTTT.

J is TRBJ2-7 and V is TRBV9, with TRBD1 matching 8 bases. The J segment lost 2 bases and the V segment lost 0 bases, leaving 1 base of the junction unmatched. This CDR3 comprises 14 residues. CDR1 SGDLS and CDR2 YYNGEE come from the germline V gene. The CDR3 nucleotides are TGTGCCAGCAGCGTAGCGACAGGGGCCTACGAGCAGTACTTC. The encoded protein is CASSVATGAYEQYF.

V gene TRBV27 combines with J gene TRBJ1-2; 7 bases match TRBD1. The CDR3 consists of 16 residues. Trimming took 6 bases from V and 1 from J; bases not matched to a gene: 11. Per germline, CDR1 MNHEY and CDR2 SMNVEV (reference sequence). This CDR3 is CASSPSTGTINYGYTF. The CDR3 bases are TGTGCCAGCAGCCCCTCGACAGGGACAATTAACTATGGCTACACCTTC.

Note on this clone: At one end, the junction sequence differs from germline, possibly due to a read error. The rearrangement joins TRBV28 to TRBJ2-6; tentative D call: TRBD1 (5 bases). The CDR3 runs to 14 residues. Germline lookup yields CDR1 MDHEN and CDR2 SYDVKM. CDR3 sequence: CASTELSGASVLTF. The CDR3 bases are TGTGCCAGCACCGAACTCTCTGGGGCCAGCGTCCTGACTTTC.

This rearrangement joins TRBV19 to TRBJ2-7; 10 nucleotides agree with TRBD1. The CDR3 extends over 14 amino acids. V was clipped by 5 bases and J by 2 bases; unmatched bases: 3. Germline V gene lookup returns CDR1 LNHDA and CDR2 SQIVND (reference sequence). Written as DNA, the CDR3 is TGTGCCAGTAGTCCGGGACAGGGGACCTACGAGCAGTACTTC. Protein product: CASSPGQGTYEQYF.

CDR3 coding DNA: TGTGCCAGCAGGCTCGGGACAGGGTACAATGAGCAGTTCTTC. Translating it yields CASRLGTGYNEQFF. V usage is TRBV28 and J usage is TRBJ2-1; 9 bases are a match to TRBD1. V lost 6 bases, J lost 4 bases, and 4 bases stayed unmatched. The CDR3 consists of 14 residues. The germline gives CDR1 MDHEN, CDR2 SYDVKM. The entire variable domain, with the rest obtained from reference TRBV28 and TRBJ2-1, is as follows: DVKVTQSSRYLVKRTGEKVFLECVQDMDHENMFWYRQDPGLGLRLIYFSYDVKMKEKGDIPEGYSVSREKKERFSLILESASTNQTSMYLCASRLGTGYNEQFFGPGTRLTVL.

The V call is TRBV9, the J call TRBJ2-2, with 10 bases lining up with TRBD1. J lost 5 bases, V lost 2 bases, and 9 bases had no gene match. The germline gives CDR1 SGDLS, CDR2 YYNGEE. The CDR3 is 17 residues long. The DNA of the CDR3 is TGTGCCAGCAGCGTCCCTAGACAGGGGGCAGGAACCGGGGAGCTGTTTTTT. It encodes CASSVPRQGAGTGELFF.

This clone was seen once. This chain links TRBV25-1 with TRBJ2-7; tentative D call: TRBD2 (6 bases). Trimming took 4 bases from V and 6 from J, leaving 13 bases between them. Germline CDR1 is MGHDK and CDR2 is SYGVNS. The CDR3 totals 13 residues. CDR3: CASSGGLAREQYF. The CDR3 region has the DNA TGTGCCAGCAGTGGAGGGCTAGCGCGCGAGCAGTACTTC.

The V call is TRBV12-5, the J call TRBJ2-7, with unresolved D. This CDR3 has 12 residues. Trimming cost V 4 bases and J 7 bases, with 11 bases left between them. The germline CDR1 and CDR2 sequences are LGHNT and FRNRAP. CDR3 in DNA: TGTGCTAGTGGTTCCCCACCGAGGGAGCAGTACTTC. It specifies CASGSPPREQYF.

The V gene is TRBV7-8, the J gene TRBJ2-7; 13 bases align to TRBD2. The CDR3 loop spans 19 amino acids. Trimming cost V 5 bases and J 2 bases; bases outside gene matches: 15. Looked up from germline, CDR1 is SGHVS and CDR2 is FQNEAQ. The CDR3 DNA reads as TGTGCCAGCAGCCGACCTTGGAGGACTAGCGGGGGAGGGACCTACGAGCAGTACTTC. Its protein is CASSRPWRTSGGGTYEQYF.

This rearrangement joins TRBV13 to TRBJ2-7, with 12 bases identical to TRBD2. The germline V gene encodes CDR1 PRHDT and CDR2 FYEKMQ (reference sequence). The CDR3 spans 15 residues. V lost 4 bases to trimming and J lost 1 base; unmatched junction nucleotides: 2. Here the CDR3 reads CASSWTSGKSYEQYF. CDR3 in DNA: TGTGCCAGCAGCTGGACTAGCGGGAAGTCCTACGAGCAGTACTTC.

The chain links TRBV7-6 to TRBJ2-7; 9 positions match TRBD2. Per germline, CDR1 SGHVS and CDR2 FNYEAQ. V was pared by 1 base and J by 1 base, with 8 bases of the junction left unmatched. The CDR3 is made up of 17 amino acids. The CDR3 DNA sequence: TGTGCCAGCAGCTTAGTTCCTAGCGGGACGGTATCCTACGAGCAGTACTTC. This encodes CASSLVPSGTVSYEQYF.

The chain couples TRBV6-5 to TRBJ2-1; no definite D call. Per germline, CDR1 MNHEY and CDR2 SVGAGI. The CDR3 extends over 11 amino acids. The V gene lost 4 bases and the J gene lost 10 bases, with 8 bases spanning the gap. The chain's CDR3 is CASSSSGEQFF. The CDR3, as DNA: TGTGCCAGCAGTTCTAGTGGGGAGCAGTTCTTC.

V usage is TRBV19 and J usage is TRBJ2-1, with D possibly matching TRBD2 (5 bases). Germline V lookup: CDR1 LNHDA, CDR2 SQIVND (reference sequence). Trimming took off 6 bases at V and 14 bases at J, with 14 bases between the two ends. This CDR3 comprises 11 residues. In DNA, the CDR3 is TGTGCCAGTAGGCAAGGGAGATCCAAGTTCTTC. Its protein product is CASRQGRSKFF.

The chain recombines TRBV4-3 with TRBJ2-7, with D possibly matching TRBD1 (5 bases). There are 14 residues in the CDR3. Germline values: CDR1 LGHNA, CDR2 YSLEER. Trimming removed 4 bases from V and 0 bases from J, with 10 bases in between. This CDR3 is CASSRVTGSYEQYF. The CDR3 nucleotides are TGCGCCAGCAGCCGGGTCACAGGCTCCTACGAGCAGTACTTC.